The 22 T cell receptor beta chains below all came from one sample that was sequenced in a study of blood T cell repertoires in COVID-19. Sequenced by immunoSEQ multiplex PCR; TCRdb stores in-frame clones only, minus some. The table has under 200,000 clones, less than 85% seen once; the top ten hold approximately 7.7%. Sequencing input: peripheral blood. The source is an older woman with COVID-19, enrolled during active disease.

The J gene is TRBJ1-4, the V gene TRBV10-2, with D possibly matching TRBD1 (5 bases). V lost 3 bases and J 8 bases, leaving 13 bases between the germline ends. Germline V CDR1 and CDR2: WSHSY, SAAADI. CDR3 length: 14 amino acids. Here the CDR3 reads CASSEAGVAEKLFF. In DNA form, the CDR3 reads TGCGCCAGCAGTGAAGCGGGGGTGGCGGAAAAACTGTTTTTT.

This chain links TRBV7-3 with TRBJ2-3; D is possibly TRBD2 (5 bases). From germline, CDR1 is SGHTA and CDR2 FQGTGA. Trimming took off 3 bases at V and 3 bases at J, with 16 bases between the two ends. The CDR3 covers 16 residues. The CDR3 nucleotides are TGTGCCAGCAGCTTGCTCCCCAGCGGCGCTACAGATACGCAGTATTTT. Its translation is CASSLLPSGATDTQYF.

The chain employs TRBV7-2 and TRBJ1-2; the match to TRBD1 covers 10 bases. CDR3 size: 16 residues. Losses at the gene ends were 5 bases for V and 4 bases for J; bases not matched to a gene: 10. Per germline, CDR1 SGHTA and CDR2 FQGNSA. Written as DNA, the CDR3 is TGTGCCAGCAGCGACCGACAGACAGGGGGCGTCTATGGCTACACCTTC. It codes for CASSDRQTGGVYGYTF. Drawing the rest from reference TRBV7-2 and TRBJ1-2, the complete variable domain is GAGVSQSPSNKVTEKGKDVELRCDPISGHTALYWYRQSLGQGLEFLIYFQGNSAPDKSGLPSDRFSAERTGGSVSTLTIQRTQQEDSAVYLCASSDRQTGGVYGYTFGSGTRLTVV.

The CDR3 nucleotides read TGTGCCAGCAGCTCAATTCGGACGGGAGAGCAGTACGTC. It translates to CASSSIRTGEQYV. This chain links TRBV7-8 with TRBJ2-7, with D tentatively TRBD2 (5 bases). Trimming removed 4 bases from V and 7 bases from J, with 14 bases in between. The CDR3 totals 13 residues. Germline lookup yields CDR1 SGHVS and CDR2 FQNEAQ.

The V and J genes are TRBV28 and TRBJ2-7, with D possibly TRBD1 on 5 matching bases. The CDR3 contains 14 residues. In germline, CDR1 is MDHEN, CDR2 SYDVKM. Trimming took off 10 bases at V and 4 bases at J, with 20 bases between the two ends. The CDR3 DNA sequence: TGTGCCACCACCTTAGATGGCAGGGTGTACGAGCAGTACTTC. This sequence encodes CATTLDGRVYEQYF.

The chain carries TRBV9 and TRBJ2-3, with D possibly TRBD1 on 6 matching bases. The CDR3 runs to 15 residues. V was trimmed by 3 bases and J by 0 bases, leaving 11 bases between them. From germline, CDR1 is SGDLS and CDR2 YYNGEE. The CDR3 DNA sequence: TGTGCCAGCAGCGCGGTGGGACATAGCACAGATACGCAGTATTTT. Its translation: CASSAVGHSTDTQYF. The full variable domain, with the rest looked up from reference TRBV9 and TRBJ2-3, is DSGVTQTPKHLITATGQRVTLRCSPRSGDLSVYWYQQSLDQGLQFLIQYYNGEERAKGNILERFSAQQFPDLHSELNLSSLELGDSALYFCASSAVGHSTDTQYFGPGTRLTVL.

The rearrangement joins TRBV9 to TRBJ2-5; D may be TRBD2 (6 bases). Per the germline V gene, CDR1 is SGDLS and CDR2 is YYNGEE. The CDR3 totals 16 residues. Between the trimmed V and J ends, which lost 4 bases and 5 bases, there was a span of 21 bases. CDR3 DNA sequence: TGTGCCAGCAGCCCCCCCCCAGCTAGCGCCTTCGAGACCCAGTACTTC. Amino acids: CASSPPPASAFETQYF. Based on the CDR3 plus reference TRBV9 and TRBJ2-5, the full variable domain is DSGVTQTPKHLITATGQRVTLRCSPRSGDLSVYWYQQSLDQGLQFLIQYYNGEERAKGNILERFSAQQFPDLHSELNLSSLELGDSALYFCASSPPPASAFETQYFGPGTRLLVL.

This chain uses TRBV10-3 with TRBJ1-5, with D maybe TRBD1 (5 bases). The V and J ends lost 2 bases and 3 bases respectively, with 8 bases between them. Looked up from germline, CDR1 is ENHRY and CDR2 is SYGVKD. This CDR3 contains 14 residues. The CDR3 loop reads CAISEGAYNQPQHF. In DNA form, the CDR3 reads TGTGCCATCAGTGAGGGGGCTTACAATCAGCCCCAGCATTTT.

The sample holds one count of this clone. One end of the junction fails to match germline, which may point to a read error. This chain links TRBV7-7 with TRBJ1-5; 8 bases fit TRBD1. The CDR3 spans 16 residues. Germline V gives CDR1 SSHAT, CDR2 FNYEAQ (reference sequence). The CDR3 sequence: CASSIPDRESGQPQHF. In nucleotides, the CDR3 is TGTGCTAGCAGCATCCCGGACAGGGAATCGGGCCAGCCCCAGCATTTT.

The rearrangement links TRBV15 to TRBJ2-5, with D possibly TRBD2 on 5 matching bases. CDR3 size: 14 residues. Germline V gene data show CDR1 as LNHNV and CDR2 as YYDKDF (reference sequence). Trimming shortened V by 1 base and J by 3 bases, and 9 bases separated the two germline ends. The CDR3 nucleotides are TGTGCCACCAGCAGAGCTCGGGGAGAAGAGACCCAGTACTTC. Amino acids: CATSRARGEETQYF.

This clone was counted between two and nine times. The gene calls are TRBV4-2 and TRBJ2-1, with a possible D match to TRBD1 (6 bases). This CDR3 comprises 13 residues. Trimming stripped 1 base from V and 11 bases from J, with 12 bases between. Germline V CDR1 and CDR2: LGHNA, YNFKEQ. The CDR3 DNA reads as TGTGCCAGCAGCCAAGCTTTCAGGGGTCAGCAGTTCTTC. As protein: CASSQAFRGQQFF.

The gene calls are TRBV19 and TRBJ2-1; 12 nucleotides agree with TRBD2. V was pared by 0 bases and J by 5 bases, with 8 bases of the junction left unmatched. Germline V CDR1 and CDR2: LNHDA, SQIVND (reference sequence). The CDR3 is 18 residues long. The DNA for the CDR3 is TGTGCCAGTAGTATAGAAAGACTAGCGGGGGCCGGGGACAATGAGCAGTTCTTC. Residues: CASSIERLAGAGDNEQFF.

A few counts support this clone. CDR3 nucleotide sequence: TGTGCCAGCAGCCAAGTCTCGGGGATTAGTGGCTACACCTTC. Amino acid sequence: CASSQVSGISGYTF. The chain links TRBV3-1 (or the pseudogene TRBV3-2) to TRBJ1-2; D gene unclear. V shed 1 base and J shed 7 bases, with 13 bases lying between them. This CDR3 is 14 amino acids long. Germline V CDR1 and CDR2: LGHDT, YNNKEL (reference sequence).

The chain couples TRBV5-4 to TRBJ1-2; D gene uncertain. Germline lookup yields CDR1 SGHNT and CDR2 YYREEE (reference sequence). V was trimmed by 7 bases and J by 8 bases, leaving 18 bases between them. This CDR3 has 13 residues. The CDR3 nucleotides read TGTGCCAGCGGCCCCAGTGGTGGGAGGGGCTACACCTTC. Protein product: CASGPSGGRGYTF.

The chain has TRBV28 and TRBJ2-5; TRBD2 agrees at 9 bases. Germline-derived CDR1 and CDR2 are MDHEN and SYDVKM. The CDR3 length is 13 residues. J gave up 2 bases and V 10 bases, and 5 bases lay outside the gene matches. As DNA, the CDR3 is TGTGCCACCTCAACTAGCGGGCAAGAGACCCAGTACTTC. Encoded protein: CATSTSGQETQYF. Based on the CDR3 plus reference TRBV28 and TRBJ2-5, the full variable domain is DVKVTQSSRYLVKRTGEKVFLECVQDMDHENMFWYRQDPGLGLRLIYFSYDVKMKEKGDIPEGYSVSREKKERFSLILESASTNQTSMYLCATSTSGQETQYFGPGTRLLVL.

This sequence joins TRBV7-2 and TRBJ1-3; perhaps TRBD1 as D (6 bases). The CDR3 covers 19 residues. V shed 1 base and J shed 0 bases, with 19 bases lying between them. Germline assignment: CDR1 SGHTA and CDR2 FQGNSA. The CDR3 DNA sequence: TGTGCCAGCAGCTTAGAGGGGGGGAGGGGACCGCGCTCTGGAAACACCATATATTTT. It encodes CASSLEGGRGPRSGNTIYF.

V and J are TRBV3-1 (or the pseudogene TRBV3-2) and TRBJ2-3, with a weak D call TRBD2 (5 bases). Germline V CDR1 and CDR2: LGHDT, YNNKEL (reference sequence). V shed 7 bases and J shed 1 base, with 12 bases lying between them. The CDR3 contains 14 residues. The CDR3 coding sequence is TGTGCCAGCACCAAACGGGGTGGCACAGATACGCAGTATTTT. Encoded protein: CASTKRGGTDTQYF.

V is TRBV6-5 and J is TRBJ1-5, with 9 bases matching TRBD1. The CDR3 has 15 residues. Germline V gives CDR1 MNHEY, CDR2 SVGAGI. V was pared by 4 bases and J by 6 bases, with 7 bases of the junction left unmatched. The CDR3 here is CASSSRQGVGQPQHF. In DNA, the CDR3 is TGTGCCAGCAGTTCCCGACAGGGGGTGGGTCAGCCCCAGCATTTT.

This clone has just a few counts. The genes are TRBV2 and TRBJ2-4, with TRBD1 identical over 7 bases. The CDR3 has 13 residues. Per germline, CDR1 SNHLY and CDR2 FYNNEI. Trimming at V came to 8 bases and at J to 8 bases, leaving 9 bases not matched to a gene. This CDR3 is CASGDSSLYIQYF. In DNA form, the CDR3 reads TGTGCCAGCGGGGACAGTTCTTTGTACATTCAGTACTTC.

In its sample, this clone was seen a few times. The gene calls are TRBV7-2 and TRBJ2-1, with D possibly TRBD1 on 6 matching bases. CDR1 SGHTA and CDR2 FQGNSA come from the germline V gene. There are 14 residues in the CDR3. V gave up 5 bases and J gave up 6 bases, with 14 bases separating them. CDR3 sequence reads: CASSLGGVGNEQFF. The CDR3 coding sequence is TGTGCCAGCAGCCTAGGGGGAGTAGGCAATGAGCAGTTCTTC.

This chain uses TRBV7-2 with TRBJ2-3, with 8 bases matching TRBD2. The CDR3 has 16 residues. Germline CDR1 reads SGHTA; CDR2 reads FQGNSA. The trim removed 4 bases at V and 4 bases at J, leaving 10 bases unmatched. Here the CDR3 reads CASSSRGLVGSDTQYF. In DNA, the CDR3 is TGTGCCAGCAGCTCGAGGGGACTAGTCGGCTCAGATACGCAGTATTTT.

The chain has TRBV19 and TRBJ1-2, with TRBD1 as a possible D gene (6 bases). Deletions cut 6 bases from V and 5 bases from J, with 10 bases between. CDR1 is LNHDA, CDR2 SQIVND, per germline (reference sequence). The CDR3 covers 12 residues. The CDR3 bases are TGTGCCAGTAGGGGGGCAGCTTATGGCTACACCTTC. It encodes CASRGAAYGYTF.